The present T cell receptor (beta chain) was sequenced within a study of blood T cell repertoires in COVID-19. The junction had 7 bases not matched to a gene; V was cut back by 2 bases and J by 4 bases. This CDR3 has 15 residues. CDR1 is SGHTS and CDR2 is YDEGEE in the germline V gene. Profiling relied on immunoSEQ multiplex PCR, and the TCRdb table lists in-frame clones only, not all of them. The data hold approximately 140,000 clones, with approximately 89% observed a single time. This chain joins TRBV5-8 and TRBJ1-2, with 8 bases fitting TRBD1. Sample: peripheral blood. This receptor was identified in a man aged 55 to 69 with active or convalescent COVID-19. Here the CDR3 reads CASSFQYDRGYGYTF. The CDR3 DNA reads as TGTGCCAGCAGCTTTCAATATGACAGGGGCTATGGCTACACCTTC.